These T cell receptor beta chains were read from a single sample in a study of cytomegalovirus exposure and HLA in healthy donors. Clones were read by immunoSEQ multiplex PCR, and TCRdb kept only the in-frame ones, dropping some. The data show approximately 190,000 clones, with approximately 90% seen just once and 0.9% to 1.2% held by the top ten. Sequencing was carried out using PBMCs. These receptors were taken from a boy younger than 10 in good health and CMV-seronegative. Both conserved end residues are part of each CDR3. The D gene is left open where the match is weak.

d_call,v_call,cdr3_aa
-,TRBV7-9,CSSSPHSYEQYF
TRBD2,TRBV2,CASSEVAGSETQYF
-,TRBV2,CASSFSGYTEAFF
TRBD1,TRBV5-6,CASSLGQGETQYF
TRBD2,TRBV9,CASGTGGLTDTQYF
-,TRBV6-6,CASSPRPGTIYF
-,TRBV6-5,CASSYSRARGYEQYF
-,TRBV6-1,CASSIRGPDTQYF
TRBD2,TRBV30,CAWSGRQLAGGSHRTDTQYF
-,TRBV18,CASSPGASYEQYF
TRBD2,TRBV7-9,CASSTTSGGTITDTQYF
-,TRBV5-1,CASSLAPGEYEQYF
-,TRBV12-1,CASSFAPLDTPRF
TRBD1,TRBV6-5,CANTPGTGNYEQYF
TRBD2,TRBV27,CASSLLALAENNEQFF
TRBD2,TRBV7-6,CASSWGTSGNEQFF
-,TRBV27,CATSHRVGDTEAFF
TRBD2,TRBV5-1,CASSFISSGLGERETQYF
-,TRBV7-2,CASARSGGVDFYEQYF
-,TRBV9,CASRSGSSGANVLTF
TRBD2,TRBV28,CASSQGGLAGGPGRGSYEQYF
-,TRBV7-2,CASSSYNGQQETQYF
TRBD1,TRBV19,CASSFSGQVPQETQYF
-,TRBV19,CASTSTTSRYTDTQYF
-,TRBV7-2,CASSARLDSYNEQFF
-,TRBV11-1,CASSAPWRAQETQYF
-,TRBV2,CASSAQGSNQPQHF
TRBD1,TRBV27,CASSSRDRVAYEQYF
-,TRBV6-5,CASSYRGGNEQYF
TRBD1,TRBV27,CASRWDRGSSGANVLTF
-,TRBV15,CATSKREGRNIQYF
-,TRBV27,CASTSWGGSDTQYF
-,TRBV7-2,CASSRGQPGANVLTF
TRBD1,TRBV19,CASSVDRGTEAFF
TRBD2,TRBV29-1,CSGGTSGRAPETQYF